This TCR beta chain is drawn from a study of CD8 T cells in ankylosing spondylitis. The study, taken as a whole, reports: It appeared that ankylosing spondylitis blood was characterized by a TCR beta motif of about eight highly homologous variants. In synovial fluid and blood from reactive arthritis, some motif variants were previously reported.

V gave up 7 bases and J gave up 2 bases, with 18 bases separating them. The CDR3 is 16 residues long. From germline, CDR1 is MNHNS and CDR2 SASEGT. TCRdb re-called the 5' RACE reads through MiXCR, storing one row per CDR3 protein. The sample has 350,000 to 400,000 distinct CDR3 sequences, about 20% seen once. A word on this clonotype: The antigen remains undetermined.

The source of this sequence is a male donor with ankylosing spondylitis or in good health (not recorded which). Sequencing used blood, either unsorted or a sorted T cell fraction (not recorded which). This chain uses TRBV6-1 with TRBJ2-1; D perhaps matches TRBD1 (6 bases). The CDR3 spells CASTPREGQPYNEQFF. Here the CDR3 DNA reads TGTGCCAGCACCCCCCGGGAAGGACAGCCCTACAATGAGCAGTTCTTC.